This T cell receptor beta chain was identified during a study of memory CD4+ T cells and cytomegalovirus serostatus. Study-wide context: Healthy Belgian adult donors included roughly nine CMV-positive and 24 CMV-negative people.

The data were produced by immunoSEQ multiplex PCR, yet TCRdb's version contains in-frame clones alone and is incomplete. Here the sample spans about 92,000 clones, under 90% being singletons. Study-level results: Each of 67 CMV-associated TCRbeta sequences occurred in one to five individuals. Suggested: most of the CMV-linked TCR signature lies in CD4+ memory cells. CMV serostatus prediction reached median AUC around 0.95, or 0.9 with US-trained model.

Single viable CD3+CD4+CD8-CD45RO+ cells were sorted as the memory CD4+ T cells. Comments on this clone: The antigen is not known.

The germline V gene has CDR1 LNHDA and CDR2 SQIVND (reference sequence). The CDR3 sequence is 14 residues long. Trimming left V 7 bases short and J 1 base short, with 11 bases between. The chain joins TRBV19 to TRBJ1-3; maybe TRBD1 (5 bases). Sequenced: memory CD4+ T cells from blood. The sequence derives from an adult in good health and CMV-seropositive. This CDR3 reads CASTRGGSGNTIYF. In DNA, the CDR3 is TGTGCCAGTACCCGGGGGGGGTCTGGAAACACCATATATTTT.